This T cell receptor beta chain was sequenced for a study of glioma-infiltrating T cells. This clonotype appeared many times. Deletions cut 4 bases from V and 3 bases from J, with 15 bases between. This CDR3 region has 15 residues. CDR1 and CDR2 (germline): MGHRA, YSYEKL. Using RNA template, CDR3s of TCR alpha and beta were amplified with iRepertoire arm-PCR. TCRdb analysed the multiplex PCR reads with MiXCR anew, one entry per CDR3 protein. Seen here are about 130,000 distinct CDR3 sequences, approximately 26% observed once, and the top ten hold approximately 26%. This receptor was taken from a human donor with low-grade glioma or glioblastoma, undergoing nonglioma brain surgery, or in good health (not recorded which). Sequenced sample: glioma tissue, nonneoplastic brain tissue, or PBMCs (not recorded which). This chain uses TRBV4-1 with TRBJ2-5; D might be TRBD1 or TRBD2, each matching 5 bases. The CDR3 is CASSPGTQNKETQYF. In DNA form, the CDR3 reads TGCGCCAGCAGCCCCGGGACCCAAAATAAAGAGACCCAGTACTTC.